Listed here are 9 T cell receptor beta chains from one sample, sequenced in a study of blood T cell repertoires in COVID-19. Here immunoSEQ multiplex PCR was the method, and the copy in TCRdb shows in-frame clones only, minus some. The sample yields 170,000 or so clones, roughly 83% seen once. The sequenced sample consisted of peripheral blood. Receptors originate from a man aged 18 to 29 with active or convalescent COVID-19.

This rearrangement joins TRBV5-8 to TRBJ1-2, with a tentative D call TRBD1 (6 bases). The CDR3 covers 13 residues. Germline-derived CDR1 and CDR2 are SGHTS and YDEGEE. V was pared by 3 bases and J by 2 bases, with 8 bases between. Here the CDR3 DNA reads TGTGCCAGCAGCTCAGGACAGAACTATGGCTACACCTTC. As protein: CASSSGQNYGYTF.

This chain uses TRBV9 with TRBJ2-5, with TRBD2 identical over 8 bases. Germline CDR1 is SGDLS and CDR2 is YYNGEE. This CDR3 has 14 residues. V was clipped by 4 bases and J by 5 bases; unmatched bases: 7. The CDR3 sequence: CASSPGTSGETQYF. The CDR3 DNA reads as TGTGCCAGCAGCCCCGGGACTAGTGGTGAGACCCAGTACTTC.

This clone was detected many times. This chain joins TRBV2 and TRBJ2-6; no clear D. This CDR3 spans 15 amino acids. V was trimmed by 6 bases and J by 2 bases, leaving 11 bases between them. The V gene's germline CDR1 is SNHLY and CDR2 FYNNEI. The CDR3 here is CASRETITGANVLTF. In DNA form, the CDR3 reads TGTGCCAGCAGGGAAACAATTACTGGGGCCAACGTCCTGACTTTC.

The genes are TRBV12-5 and TRBJ2-7; possibly TRBD1 for D (6 bases). Germline CDR1 LGHNT, CDR2 FRNRAP. The V gene lost 5 bases and the J gene lost 1 base, with 9 bases spanning the gap. The CDR3 is made up of 13 amino acids. In DNA form, the CDR3 reads TGTGCTAGTGGTGTGGACAGTTCCTACGAGCAGTACTTC. This sequence encodes CASGVDSSYEQYF.

V and J are TRBV29-1 and TRBJ1-2; D perhaps matches TRBD1 (6 bases). CDR3 size: 13 residues. Trimming shortened V by 6 bases and J by 1 base, and 12 bases separated the two germline ends. Germline V gives CDR1 SQVTM, CDR2 ANQGSEA. This CDR3 is CSVGRTDNYGYTF. CDR3 in DNA: TGCAGCGTGGGAAGGACAGATAACTATGGCTACACCTTC.

The chain carries TRBV7-2 and TRBJ1-1; the match to TRBD1 covers 8 bases. The germline CDR1 and CDR2 sequences are SGHTA and FQGNSA. The V segment lost 1 base and the J segment 6 bases; nucleotides outside the gene matches: 13. CDR3 length: 17 residues. Written as DNA, the CDR3 is TGTGCCAGCAGCTTAGTTTCCCGGGGGACAGGTTCCCCTGAAGCTTTCTTT. This gives the protein CASSLVSRGTGSPEAFF.

This clone came up once. The chain uses TRBV23-1 and TRBJ2-1; TRBD2 aligns across 10 bases. Being an ORF, TRBV23-1 has a function that is uncertain. The CDR3 has 17 residues. With V trimmed by 0 bases and J by 5 bases, 7 bases remained unmatched. The DNA for the CDR3 is TGCGCCAGCAGTCAATCGGGCGAGCGGGAGGGCCACAATGAGCAGTTCTTC. Its translation: CASSQSGEREGHNEQFF.

CDR3 sequence: CASSGRGSGETQYF. The CDR3 region has the DNA TGTGCCAGCAGTGGCAGAGGGTCTGGAGAGACCCAGTACTTC. The V and J genes are TRBV2 and TRBJ2-5; a possible D gene is TRBD2 (5 bases). From germline, CDR1 is SNHLY and CDR2 FYNNEI. V lost 4 bases and J lost 4, with 13 bases in between. The CDR3 covers 14 residues.

The rearrangement uses TRBV5-1 and TRBJ2-7, with TRBD1 matching 9 bases. The CDR3 length is 16 residues. V was pared by 5 bases and J by 0 bases, with 9 bases of the junction left unmatched. Per germline, CDR1 SGHRS and CDR2 YFSETQ. CDR3 in amino acids: CASSFLQGASSYEQYF. The CDR3 region has the DNA TGCGCCAGCAGTTTCCTACAGGGGGCGAGCTCCTACGAGCAGTACTTC.